The subject of this entry is one T cell receptor (beta chain). Recruits, aged about 18 to 100 years, lived in 20 to 30 US areas. Per the germline V gene, CDR1 is GTSNPN and CDR2 is SVGIG (reference sequence). V lost 3 bases and J lost 8, with 13 bases in between. The CDR3 length is 12 residues. Profiled with immunoSEQ multiplex PCR; TCRdb holds only in-frame clones, not every one. This sample has more than 300,000 clones, with 88% found just once. The source of the sample is a study of blood T cell repertoires in COVID-19. The chain is built from TRBV30 and TRBJ1-2; D is unclear. This clonotype was obtained from a woman aged 18-29 years who had recovered from COVID-19. Sequencing was carried out using PBMCs or T cells enriched from blood (not recorded which). Here the CDR3 DNA reads TGTGCCTGGAGGCCGGGAGCGGACGGCTACACCTTC. Protein sequence: CAWRPGADGYTF.